One T cell receptor (beta chain) is described in this entry. The antigen remains undetermined. This specimen belongs to a study of PD-1 blockade in classical Hodgkin lymphoma. About the study: Treatment was intravenous nivolumab, 3 mg/kg every 2 weeks, until progression. Findings of the study overall: Reported findings placed baseline TCR diversity lower in newly diagnosed patients (compared with healthy donors). CD4+ TCR diversity climbed significantly by C4D1, unlike CD8+ TCR diversity.

Sequencing was performed with immunoSEQ multiplex PCR; in TCRdb, only in-frame clones are kept and a portion is missing. The table includes around 25,000 clones, 72% detected once. Time point specified: cycle 4 day 1 (C4D1), after six to seven weeks of nivolumab. No patient escaped relapse after autologous stem cell transplantation, and brentuximab vedotin exposure varied. The sequencing used peripheral blood mononuclear cells (PBMCs), collected before the fourth cycle of nivolumab. The TCR sequence derives from a human donor with classical Hodgkin lymphoma.

CDR3 DNA: TGTGCCAGCAGTTTAGGTTACGAGCAGTACTTC. Protein: CASSLGYEQYF. The chain joins TRBV27 to TRBJ2-7; no clear D. This CDR3 has 11 residues. V shed 2 bases and J shed 4 bases, with 3 bases lying between them. CDR1 is MNHEY and CDR2 is SMNVEV in the germline V gene (reference sequence).